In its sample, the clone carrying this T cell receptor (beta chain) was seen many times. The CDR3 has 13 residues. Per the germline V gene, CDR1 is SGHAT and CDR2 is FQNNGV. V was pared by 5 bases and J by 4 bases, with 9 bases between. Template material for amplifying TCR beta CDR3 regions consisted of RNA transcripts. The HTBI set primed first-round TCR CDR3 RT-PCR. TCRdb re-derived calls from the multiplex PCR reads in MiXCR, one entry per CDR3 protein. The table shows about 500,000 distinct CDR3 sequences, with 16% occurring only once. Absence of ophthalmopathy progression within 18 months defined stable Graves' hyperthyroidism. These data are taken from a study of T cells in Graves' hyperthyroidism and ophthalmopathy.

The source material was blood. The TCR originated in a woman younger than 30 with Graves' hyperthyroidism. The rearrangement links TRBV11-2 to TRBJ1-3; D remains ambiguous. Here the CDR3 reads CASSPARGNTIYF. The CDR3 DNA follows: TGTGCCAGCAGCCCCGCTCGGGGAAACACCATATATTTT.